Sequencing of this TCR beta chain was carried out in a study of T cells and copy number aberrations in small-cell lung cancer (dated by TCRdb to about 2021). With regard to the full study: To relate T cell metrics to mutations and copy number aberrations, the same tumor regions underwent both TCR repertoire sequencing and whole-exome sequencing. Tumor TCR data were available for 16 to 20 patients, and TCR data from both tumor and normal tissue were available for 15 or so patients.

In regard to this clone: Its binding antigen is unknown. No quality values exist for individual bases; no much larger clone is one base distant.

The immunoSEQ hsTCRB Kit, with multiplexed V- and J-gene primers, was used to amplify TCR-beta CDR3 regions from genomic DNA. Unique DNA barcodes were added in a second PCR, and the samples were pooled together with a negative control and a positive control. Pooled TCR-beta libraries were sequenced on an Illumina MiSeq with a 150-cycle paired-end protocol. The paper's processing steps were these. Adaptive Biotechnologies processed the raw sequencing data into a report containing normalized, annotated TCR-beta repertoires. T-cell density was computed as TCR-beta templates normalized to usable DNA, which was estimated by amplifying housekeeping genes. Richness was the count of unique rearrangements, and clonality was defined as 1 minus Pielou's evenness. TCRdb re-hosts the immuneACCESS table, in-frame sequences only. Its copies lack some clones; in the studies checked, an unresolved V gene accounts for under half of them, and the cause for the rest is not known. The DNA was the basis for D and trimming; V, J and clone size are from that table. In this sample the table shows some 10,000 clones, about 79% of which occur a single time. Clones ranked in the top ten supply around a third of the sample.

The donors were limited-stage small-cell lung cancer patients whose surgical resection took place in Hangzhou, China, between the late 2000s and the early 2020s. All donors had upfront surgery without preoperative chemotherapy or radiotherapy, and none received immunotherapy before or after surgery. All 20 or so patients in the sequenced cohort were smokers or heavy second-hand smokers. Adjacent normal lung was collected at least 2 cm from the tumor margin and was morphologically confirmed by two pathologists to be free of malignant cells. To characterize heterogeneity of the T cell repertoire, the study applied multi-region TCR-beta sequencing to resected limited-stage small-cell lung cancers and to tumor-adjacent lung tissue. The AllPrep DNA/RNA FFPE Kit (Qiagen) was used to extract genomic DNA from the FFPE tissue. The research as a whole found: All specimens were formalin-fixed paraffin-embedded tissue, which is known to introduce sequencing artifacts. Compared with adjacent lung tissue, tumors showed lower T-cell density, richness and clonality, although the density difference was not significant. The study was limited by a small sample size because surgical resection is uncommon in small-cell lung cancer, and the findings require validation.

The CDR3, cysteine through phenylalanine, is 14 amino acids long. Only CDR3 DNA is held: 42 bases, read in frame from base 1. V is pared back by 5 bases and J by 10 bases, with 17 bases lying between the germline termini. Taken from the germline V gene, the CDR1 and CDR2 loops are SGHVS and FQNEAQ. Recombination linked TRBV7-8 to TRBJ1-4; confidence is insufficient to name the D gene. Input material: normal tissue next to the tumor. The origin of this receptor is a man aged 55-75 years with small cell lung cancer. Here the CDR3 is given as CASSPSDYAGKLFF. The DNA reads as follows: TGTGCCAGCAGCCCTTCGGACTATGCGGGAAAACTGTTTTTT.